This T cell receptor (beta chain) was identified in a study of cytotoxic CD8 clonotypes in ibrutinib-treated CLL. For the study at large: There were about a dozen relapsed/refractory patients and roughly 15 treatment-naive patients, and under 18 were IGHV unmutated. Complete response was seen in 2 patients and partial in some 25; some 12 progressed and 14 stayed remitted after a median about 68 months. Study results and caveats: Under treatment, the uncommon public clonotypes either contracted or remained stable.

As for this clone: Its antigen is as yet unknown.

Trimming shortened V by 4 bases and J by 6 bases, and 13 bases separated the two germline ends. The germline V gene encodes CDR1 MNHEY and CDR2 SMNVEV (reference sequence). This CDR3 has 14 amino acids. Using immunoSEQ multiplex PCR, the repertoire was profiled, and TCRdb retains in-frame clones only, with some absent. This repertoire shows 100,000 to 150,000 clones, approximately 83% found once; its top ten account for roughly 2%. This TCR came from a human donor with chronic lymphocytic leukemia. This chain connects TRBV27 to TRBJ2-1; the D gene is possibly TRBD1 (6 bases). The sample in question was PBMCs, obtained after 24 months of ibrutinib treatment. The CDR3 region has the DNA TGTGCCAGCAGTTCGTACAGGGTTGGCAATGAGCAGTTCTTC. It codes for CASSSYRVGNEQFF.